A single sample is the source of the 11 T cell receptor beta chains below, sequenced in a study of blood T cells in healthy people across ages. The use of a sample-barcoded 5' primer and a J-beta primer mix characterized a second PCR of about 7 to 12 cycles. One entry per CDR3 protein results from TCRdb running MiXCR on the 5' RACE reads. Of about 1.6 million distinct CDR3 sequences listed, around 36% are singletons. Sequencing used blood. These receptors were taken from a woman aged 25 to 39 in good health.

This clonotype was found a few times. V gene TRBV14 combines with J gene TRBJ1-1, with unresolved D. This CDR3 contains 14 residues. In germline, CDR1 is SGHDN, CDR2 FVKESK. V lost 2 bases and J 4 bases, leaving 11 bases between the germline ends. CDR3: CASSQNIRSTEAFF. The CDR3 bases are TGTGCCAGCAGCCAAAACATTAGGAGCACTGAAGCTTTCTTT.

Of note for this clonotype: One junction end does not reproduce the germline sequence, and a read error may be involved. The J gene is TRBJ1-6, the V gene TRBV5-1; 8 bases line up with TRBD1. There are 14 residues in the CDR3. Germline V gene lookup returns CDR1 SGHRS and CDR2 YFSETQ. This CDR3 is CANSRGQGGTPLHF. For the CDR3, the DNA is TGCGCCAACAGCCGCGGACAGGGAGGGACACCCCTCCACTTT. Full variable domain (outside the CDR3, taken from reference TRBV5-1 and TRBJ1-6): KAGVTQTPRYLIKTRGQQVTLSCSPISGHRSVSWYQQTPGQGLQFLFEYFSETQRNKGNFPGRFSGRQFSNSRSEMNVSTLELGDSALYLCANSRGQGGTPLHFGNGTRLTVT.

The table lists this clonotype with a count of one. The chain combines TRBV3-1 with TRBJ1-2; TRBD1 is a possible D gene (5 bases). Germline V gives CDR1 LGHDT, CDR2 YNNKEL (reference sequence). Trimming shortened V by 0 bases and J by 1 base, and 15 bases separated the two germline ends. The CDR3 runs to 17 residues. For the CDR3, the DNA is TGTGCCAGCAGCCAAGAGGGGACCCGAGGGGTTAACTATGGCTACACCTTC. It encodes CASSQEGTRGVNYGYTF. The full variable domain, in which reference TRBV3-1 and TRBJ1-2 provide the parts outside the CDR3, is DTAVSQTPKYLVTQMGNDKSIKCEQNLGHDTMYWYKQDSKKFLKIMFSYNNKELIINETVPNRFSPKSPDKAHLNLHINSLELGDSAVYFCASSQEGTRGVNYGYTFGSGTRLTVV.

This clonotype occurred once. This clone may be a read error of a much larger clone one base away. The chain has TRBV5-1 and TRBJ2-1; the D is unclear. Per germline, CDR1 SGHRS and CDR2 YFSETQ. The CDR3 has 11 residues. The CDR3 loop reads CASGLEHIEFF. CDR3 coding DNA: TGCGCCAGCGGCTTGGAACACATAGAGTTCTTC.

This clonotype was observed a few times. This chain uses TRBV20-1 with TRBJ2-5; D gene uncertain. The V and J ends lost 1 base and 5 bases respectively, with 8 bases between them. This CDR3 comprises 12 residues. The germline CDR1 and CDR2 sequences are DFQATT and SNEGSKA (reference sequence). The CDR3 coding sequence is TGCAGTGCTAGAGCCCACCCCGAGACCCAGTACTTC. Translating gives CSARAHPETQYF.

The gene calls are TRBV7-9 and TRBJ2-7, with TRBD2 matching 7 bases. CDR3 size: 13 residues. In germline, CDR1 is SEHNR, CDR2 FQNEAQ (reference sequence). The J segment lost 3 bases and the V segment lost 2 bases, leaving 1 base of the junction unmatched. CDR3 in amino acids: CASSLPSGYEQYF. The CDR3 DNA reads TGTGCCAGCAGCTTACCTAGCGGCTACGAGCAGTACTTC.

Remarks on this clonotype: This clone may be a read error of a much larger clone one base away. The rearrangement links TRBV5-6 to TRBJ2-1, with 10 bases aligning to TRBD2. The J call may be faulty, since TRBJ2-7 better matches the DNA end. This CDR3 contains 16 residues. Germline lookup yields CDR1 SGHDT and CDR2 YYEEEE. The CDR3 sequence is CASSFFGTSVYNEQYF. CDR3 sequence (DNA): TGTGCCAGCAGCTTTTTTGGGACTAGCGTCTACAATGAGCAGTACTTC.

This clonotype was recorded a few times. This sequence joins TRBV28 and TRBJ2-4; D call uncertain. The CDR3 is 13 residues long. Trimming removed 4 bases from V and 0 bases from J, with 4 bases in between. Per the germline V gene, CDR1 is MDHEN and CDR2 is SYDVKM. The CDR3 here is CASSSSAKNIQYF. DNA of the CDR3: TGTGCCAGCAGTTCCTCAGCCAAAAACATTCAGTACTTC.

The chain combines TRBV9 with TRBJ2-7; TRBD2 aligns across 7 bases. The CDR3 loop spans 14 amino acids. CDR1 and CDR2 (germline): SGDLS, YYNGEE. Trimming at V came to 4 bases and at J to 5 bases, leaving 9 bases not matched to a gene. The CDR3 protein is CASSLDGAGDEQYF. CDR3 sequence (DNA): TGTGCCAGCAGCTTGGACGGGGCGGGAGACGAGCAGTACTTC.

The chain links TRBV5-1 to TRBJ2-5, with D perhaps matching TRBD1 (6 bases). This CDR3 is 14 amino acids long. V dropped 2 bases and J dropped 4 bases, with 12 bases sitting between them. Germline lookup yields CDR1 SGHRS and CDR2 YFSETQ. The CDR3 DNA sequence: TGCGCCAGCAGCTTTAGGCCCAGGGGAGAGACCCAGTACTTC. Translating gives CASSFRPRGETQYF.

This clonotype has more than one count but fewer than ten. The CDR3 loop reads CASSFRTSPYNEQFF. The CDR3 nucleotides are TGTGCCAGCAGCTTCAGGACTTCGCCTTACAATGAGCAGTTCTTC. This chain joins TRBV7-2 and TRBJ2-1, with a tentative D call TRBD2 (5 bases). V shed 3 bases and J shed 4 bases, with 13 bases lying between them. Germline CDR1 is SGHTA and CDR2 is FQGNSA. This CDR3 is built from 15 residues.